One sample yielded the 18 T cell receptor beta chains listed below, sequenced in a study of cytomegalovirus exposure and HLA in healthy donors. Use of 60 Vbeta and 13 Jbeta primers characterized the PCR. Repertoires were generated with immunoSEQ multiplex PCR, while TCRdb's copy carries only in-frame clones and drops some. This sample has about 97,000 clones; approximately 71% occur once, and the top ten carry around a tenth. The sample was PBMCs. The receptors stem from a male donor in good health and CMV-seropositive.

J is TRBJ2-7 and V is TRBV19; a weak D match, TRBD2 (5 bases). This CDR3 comprises 12 residues. V shed 3 bases and J shed 3 bases, with 6 bases lying between them. CDR1 is LNHDA, CDR2 SQIVND, per germline (reference sequence). The CDR3 sequence is CASSIGGYEQYF. The CDR3 region has the DNA TGTGCCAGTAGTATCGGAGGCTACGAGCAGTACTTC.

This chain uses TRBV6-4 with TRBJ2-5, with 7 bases fitting TRBD1. TRBJ2-7 matches the DNA end more closely, so the J call is doubtful. The germline V gene has CDR1 MRHNA and CDR2 SNTAGT. This CDR3 region has 15 residues. The CDR3 here is CASSGGQCVSYEQYF. The CDR3 bases are TGTGCCAGCAGTGGGGGACAGTGCGTCTCCTACGAGCAGTACTTC.

The chain couples TRBV6-1 to TRBJ1-4; tentatively, D is TRBD1 (6 bases). The CDR3 is 15 amino acids. V lost 3 bases and J 5 bases, leaving 13 bases between the germline ends. Germline V gives CDR1 MNHNS, CDR2 SASEGT. This CDR3 is CASSDRTAGNEKLFF. The CDR3, as DNA: TGTGCCAGCAGTGATCGGACAGCTGGGAATGAAAAACTGTTTTTT.

The chain uses TRBV18 and TRBJ2-5; D might be TRBD2 (6 bases). Germline CDR1 is KGHSH and CDR2 is LQKENI. The CDR3 totals 14 residues. V dropped 1 base and J dropped 1 base, with 7 bases sitting between them. The CDR3 region is CASSPQGLQETQYF. In nucleotides, the CDR3 is TGTGCCAGCTCACCACAGGGACTCCAAGAGACCCAGTACTTC.

This rearrangement joins TRBV28 to TRBJ2-5; 7 nucleotides align to TRBD1. The CDR3 spans 12 residues. The J segment lost 5 bases and the V segment lost 8 bases, leaving 5 bases of the junction unmatched. Germline V gene data show CDR1 as MDHEN and CDR2 as SYDVKM. CDR3 bases: TGTGCCAGCGCTTCAGGGGGTGAGACCCAGTACTTC. Translation: CASASGGETQYF.

The chain employs TRBV6-4 and TRBJ2-7; TRBD2 matches 13 bases. The germline gives CDR1 MRHNA, CDR2 SNTAGT. The CDR3 covers 15 residues. With 7 bases clipped from V and 2 bases from J, the junction kept 5 bases outside the gene matches. This chain's CDR3 is CASIIGTSGTYEQYF. The CDR3 bases are TGTGCCAGCATTATCGGGACTAGCGGGACCTACGAGCAGTACTTC.

This chain uses TRBV5-1 with TRBJ2-7; 9 bases fit TRBD1. The V and J ends lost 4 bases and 6 bases, in that order; junction bases with no gene match: 8. The CDR3 contains 14 residues. Looked up from germline, CDR1 is SGHRS and CDR2 is YFSETQ. In DNA form, the CDR3 reads TGCGCCAGCAGCCCCAGACAGGGGGTAGGCGAGCAGTACTTC. This sequence encodes CASSPRQGVGEQYF.

This chain uses TRBV7-2 with TRBJ2-5; the D gene is possibly TRBD2 (6 bases). The germline V and J ends were trimmed by 5 bases and 7 bases, with 23 bases remaining between them. The germline V gene encodes CDR1 SGHTA and CDR2 FQGNSA. The CDR3 extends over 16 amino acids. The DNA for the CDR3 is TGTGCCAGCAGCGGGGGGAATAGCTGGGGGGTTGGGACCCAGTACTTC. It yields the protein CASSGGNSWGVGTQYF.

The chain combines TRBV19 with TRBJ1-2; D is ambiguous. Deletions cut 3 bases from V and 0 bases from J, with 8 bases between. The CDR3 runs to 14 residues. Germline values: CDR1 LNHDA, CDR2 SQIVND (reference sequence). The DNA of the CDR3 is TGTGCCAGTAGTATTGAGAGTACTAACTATGGCTACACCTTC. Translating gives CASSIESTNYGYTF. Together with reference TRBV19 and TRBJ1-2, the CDR3 gives the full variable domain: DGGITQSPKYLFRKEGQNVTLSCEQNLNHDAMYWYRQDPGQGLRLIYYSQIVNDFQKGDIAEGYSVSREKKESFPLTVTSAQKNPTAFYLCASSIESTNYGYTFGSGTRLTVV.

J is TRBJ1-5 and V is TRBV5-4, with 11 bases fitting TRBD1. Germline CDR1 and CDR2: SGHNT and YYREEE (reference sequence). After removal of 1 base from V and 7 bases from J, the junction contained 1 base not matched to a gene. There are 14 residues in the CDR3. The CDR3 loop reads CASSLRTGGQPQHF. The CDR3 nucleotides read TGTGCCAGCAGCTTGAGGACAGGGGGCCAGCCCCAGCATTTT.

The chain combines TRBV5-1 with TRBJ2-3, with 7 bases that match TRBD2. Germline CDR1 SGHRS, CDR2 YFSETQ. The ends lost 1 base at V and 3 bases at J; junction bases unmatched: 8. The CDR3 length is 16 residues. As DNA, the CDR3 is TGCGCCAGCAGCTTGTTAGGCGCGGGAGCTACAGATACGCAGTATTTT. Translation gives CASSLLGAGATDTQYF.

This sequence joins TRBV7-9 and TRBJ2-6; possibly TRBD2 for D (6 bases). V lost 4 bases and J lost 4, with 11 bases in between. This CDR3 region has 15 residues. Germline values: CDR1 SEHNR, CDR2 FQNEAQ (reference sequence). The CDR3 DNA is TGTGCCAGCAGCTCCCCGGGGGTAGGGGCCAACGTCCTGACTTTC. Translating gives CASSSPGVGANVLTF.

The gene calls are TRBV28 and TRBJ1-3; 8 nucleotides agree with TRBD1. The V gene end was trimmed by 8 bases and the J gene end by 4 bases; junction bases not matched to a gene: 4. The CDR3 sequence is 13 residues long. Looked up from germline, CDR1 is MDHEN and CDR2 is SYDVKM. The CDR3 protein is CASLQGDGNTIYF. The DNA for the CDR3 is TGTGCCAGCCTACAGGGGGACGGAAACACCATATATTTT.

This clone was observed a few times. The CDR3 DNA is TGTGCCAGCAGCGCCTTCTTTAGGGCGGGAGCGAATGAGCAGTTCTTC. Its translation is CASSAFFRAGANEQFF. V is TRBV9 and J is TRBJ2-1, with 7 bases that match TRBD2. This CDR3 region has 16 residues. With 3 bases clipped from V and 7 bases from J, the junction kept 13 bases outside the gene matches. Germline-derived CDR1 and CDR2 are SGDLS and YYNGEE.

This clone was recorded only once. This chain connects TRBV15 to TRBJ2-5; the match to TRBD1 covers 9 bases. The CDR3 extends over 19 amino acids. The J segment lost 3 bases and the V segment lost 2 bases, leaving 16 bases of the junction unmatched. From germline, CDR1 is LNHNV and CDR2 YYDKDF (reference sequence). The CDR3 sequence is CATSRTWGGGQGEEETQYF. Here the CDR3 DNA reads TGTGCCACCAGCAGAACCTGGGGCGGGGGACAGGGAGAAGAAGAGACCCAGTACTTC.

The V gene is TRBV10-3, the J gene TRBJ2-3; no reliable D call. The CDR3 loop spans 12 amino acids. Germline V gene sequence: CDR1 ENHRY, CDR2 SYGVKD. The V gene lost 4 bases and the J gene lost 4 bases, with 6 bases spanning the gap. This CDR3 reads CAISGLADTQYF. The CDR3 DNA reads TGTGCCATCAGTGGGCTAGCAGATACGCAGTATTTT.

The chain uses TRBV28 and TRBJ1-2; 7 nucleotides match TRBD1. This CDR3 contains 14 residues. Germline V lookup: CDR1 MDHEN, CDR2 SYDVKM. With V trimmed by 6 bases and J by 2 bases, 6 bases remained unmatched. This chain's CDR3 is CASRQGNTNYGYTF. The CDR3 coding sequence is TGTGCCAGCAGACAGGGGAATACGAACTATGGCTACACCTTC.

The sample holds a few counts of this clone. One end of the junction is discordant with germline, which a read error may explain. The chain links TRBV29-1 to TRBJ1-2; 12 bases align to TRBD1. Germline assignment: CDR1 SQVTM and CDR2 ANQGSEA. CDR3 length: 15 residues. CDR3 in DNA: TGCAGCGTTGAAAGGGCCATTTCCGGGACAGGGGGCTTGGAGTTT. It yields the protein CSVERAISGTGGLEF.